The T cell receptor (beta chain) under discussion was sequenced for a study of blood T cell repertoires in COVID-19. Libraries were prepared by immunoSEQ multiplex PCR; TCRdb keeps only in-frame clonotypes and omits some of them. This sample has about 170,000 clones; approximately 87% occur once, and the top ten carry approximately 4.4%. V was pared by 6 bases and J by 7 bases, with 6 bases of the junction left unmatched. The germline gives CDR1 LNHDA, CDR2 SQIVND (reference sequence). The CDR3 is 13 amino acids. The rearrangement links TRBV19 to TRBJ1-1; 9 nucleotides agree with TRBD1. The source is a woman between 50 and 59 years old who had recovered from COVID-19. Sequencing was done on a sample of PBMCs or T cells enriched from blood (not recorded which). The CDR3 DNA follows: TGTGCCAGTAGAAACACAGGGGGCTTTGAAGCTTTCTTT. This translates into CASRNTGGFEAFF.